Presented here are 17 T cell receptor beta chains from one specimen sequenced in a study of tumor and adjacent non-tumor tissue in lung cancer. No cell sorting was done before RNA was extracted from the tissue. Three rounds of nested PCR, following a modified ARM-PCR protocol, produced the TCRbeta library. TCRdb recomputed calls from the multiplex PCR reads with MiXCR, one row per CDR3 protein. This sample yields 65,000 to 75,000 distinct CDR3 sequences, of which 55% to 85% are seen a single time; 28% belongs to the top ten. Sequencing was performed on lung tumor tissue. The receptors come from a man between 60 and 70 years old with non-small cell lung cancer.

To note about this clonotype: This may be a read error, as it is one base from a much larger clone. The DNA of the CDR3 is TGTGCCAGCAGCCTAGCGGTTTTGGGCGAGCAGTACTTC. It codes for CASSLAVLGEQYF. The chain uses TRBV28 and TRBJ2-7, with 7 bases fitting TRBD2. V was clipped by 6 bases and J by 6 bases; unmatched bases: 8. CDR3 length equals 13 residues. The V gene's germline CDR1 is MDHEN and CDR2 SYDVKM.

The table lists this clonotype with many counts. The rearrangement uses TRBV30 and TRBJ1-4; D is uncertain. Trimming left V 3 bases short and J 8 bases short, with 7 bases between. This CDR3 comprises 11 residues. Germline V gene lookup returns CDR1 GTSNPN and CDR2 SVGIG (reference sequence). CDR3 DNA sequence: TGTGCCTGGAGACTGGGGGAAAAACTGTTTTTT. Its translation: CAWRLGEKLFF.

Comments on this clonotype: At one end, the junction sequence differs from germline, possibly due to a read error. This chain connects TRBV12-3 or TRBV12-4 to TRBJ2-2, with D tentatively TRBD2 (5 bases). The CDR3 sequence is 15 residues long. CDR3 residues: CASTPCGARSGELFF. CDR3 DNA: TGTGCCAGCACCCCATGTGGAGCTCGATCCGGGGAACTGTTTTTT.

This CDR3 reads CASYRAGVSYEQYF. The CDR3 coding sequence is TGTGCCAGTTACCGAGCGGGAGTGTCCTACGAGCAGTACTTC. The J gene is TRBJ2-7, the V gene TRBV28; TRBD2 agrees at 8 bases. From germline, CDR1 is MDHEN and CDR2 SYDVKM. This CDR3 comprises 14 residues. Unmatched junction bases numbered 8, after V lost 9 bases and J lost 1 base. The full variable domain, with the rest looked up from reference TRBV28 and TRBJ2-7, is DVKVTQSSRYLVKRTGEKVFLECVQDMDHENMFWYRQDPGLGLRLIYFSYDVKMKEKGDIPEGYSVSREKKERFSLILESASTNQTSMYLCASYRAGVSYEQYFGPGTRLTVT.

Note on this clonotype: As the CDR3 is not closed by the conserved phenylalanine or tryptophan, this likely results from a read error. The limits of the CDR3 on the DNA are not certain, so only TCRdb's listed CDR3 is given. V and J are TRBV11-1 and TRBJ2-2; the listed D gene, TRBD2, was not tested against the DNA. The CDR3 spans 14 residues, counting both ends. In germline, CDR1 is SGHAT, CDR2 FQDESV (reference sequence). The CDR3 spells CASSYTSGTGESFL.

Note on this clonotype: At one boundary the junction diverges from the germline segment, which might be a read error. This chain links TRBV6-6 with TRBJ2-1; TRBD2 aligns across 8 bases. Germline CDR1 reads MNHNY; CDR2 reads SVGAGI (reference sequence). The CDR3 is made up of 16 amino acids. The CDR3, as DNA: TGTGCCAGCAGTTCTCACGCGGGGGGATCCTACGATGAGCAATTCTTC. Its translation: CASSSHAGGSYDEQFF.

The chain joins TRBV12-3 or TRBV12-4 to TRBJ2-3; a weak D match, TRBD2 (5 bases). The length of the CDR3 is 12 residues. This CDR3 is CDRSDYKDKKYF. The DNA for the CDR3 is TGTGACAGAAGTGACTATAAAGATAAGAAGTATTTT.

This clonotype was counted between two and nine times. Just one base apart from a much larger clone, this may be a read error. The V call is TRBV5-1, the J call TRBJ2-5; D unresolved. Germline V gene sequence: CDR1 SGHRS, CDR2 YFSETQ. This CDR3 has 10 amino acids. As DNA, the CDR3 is TGCGCCAGCAGAGGAGAGAACCAGTACTTC. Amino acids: CASRGENQYF.

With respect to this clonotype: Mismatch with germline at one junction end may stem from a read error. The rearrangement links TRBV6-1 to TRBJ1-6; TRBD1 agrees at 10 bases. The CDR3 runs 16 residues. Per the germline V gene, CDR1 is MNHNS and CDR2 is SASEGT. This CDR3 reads CASRGQGVHYNLPLHF. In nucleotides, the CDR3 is TGTGCCAGCAGAGGACAGGGGGTGCACTATAATTTACCCCTCCACTTT.

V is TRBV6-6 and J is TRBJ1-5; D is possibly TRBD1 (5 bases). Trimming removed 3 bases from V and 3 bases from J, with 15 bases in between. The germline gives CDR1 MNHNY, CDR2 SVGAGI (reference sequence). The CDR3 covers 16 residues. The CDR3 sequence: CASSYSTGGDNQPQHF. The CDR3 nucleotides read TGTGCCAGCAGTTATTCCACAGGTGGGGACAATCAGCCCCAGCATTTT.

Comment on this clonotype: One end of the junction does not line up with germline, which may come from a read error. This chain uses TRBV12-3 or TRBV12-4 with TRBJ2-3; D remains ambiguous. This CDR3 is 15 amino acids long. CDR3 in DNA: TGTGCCAGCAGATTTTGGGTCCCAAGCATAGATACGCAGTATTTT. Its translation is CASRFWVPSIDTQYF.

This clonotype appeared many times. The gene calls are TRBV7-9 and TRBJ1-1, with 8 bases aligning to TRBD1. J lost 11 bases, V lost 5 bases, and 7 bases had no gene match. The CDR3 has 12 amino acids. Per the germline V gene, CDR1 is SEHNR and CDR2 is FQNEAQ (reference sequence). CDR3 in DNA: TGTGCCAGCAGCACCCGACAGGGGTACGCTTTCTTT. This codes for CASSTRQGYAFF.

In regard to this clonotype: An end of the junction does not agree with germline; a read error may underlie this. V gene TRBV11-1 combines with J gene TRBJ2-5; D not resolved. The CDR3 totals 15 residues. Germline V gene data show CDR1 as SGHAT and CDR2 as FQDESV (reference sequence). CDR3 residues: CASSHTVARVETQYF. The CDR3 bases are TGCGCCAGCAGCCATACAGTGGCAAGGGTGGAGACCCAGTATTTC.

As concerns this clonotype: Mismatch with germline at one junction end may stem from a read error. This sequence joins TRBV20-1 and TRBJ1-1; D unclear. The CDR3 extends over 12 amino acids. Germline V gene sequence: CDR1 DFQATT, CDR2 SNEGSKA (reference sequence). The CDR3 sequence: CSRRGGNTGAFF. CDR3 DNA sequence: TGCAGTCGTAGAGGAGGGAACACTGGAGCTTTCTTT.

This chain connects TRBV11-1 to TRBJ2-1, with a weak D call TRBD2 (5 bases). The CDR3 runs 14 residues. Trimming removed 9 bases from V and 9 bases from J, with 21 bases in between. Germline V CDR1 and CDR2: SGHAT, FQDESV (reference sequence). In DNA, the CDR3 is TGTGCCAGAGAGAGGTGGGAGAGCAGTGGTGAGCAGTTCTTC. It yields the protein CARERWESSGEQFF.

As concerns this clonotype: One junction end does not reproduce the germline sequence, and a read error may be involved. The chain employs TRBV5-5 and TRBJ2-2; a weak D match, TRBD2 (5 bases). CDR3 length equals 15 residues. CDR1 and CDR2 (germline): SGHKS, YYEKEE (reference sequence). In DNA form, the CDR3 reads TGTACCAGCAGCTCCATAGCGTCGAACACCGGGGAGCTGTTTTTT. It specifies CTSSSIASNTGELFF.

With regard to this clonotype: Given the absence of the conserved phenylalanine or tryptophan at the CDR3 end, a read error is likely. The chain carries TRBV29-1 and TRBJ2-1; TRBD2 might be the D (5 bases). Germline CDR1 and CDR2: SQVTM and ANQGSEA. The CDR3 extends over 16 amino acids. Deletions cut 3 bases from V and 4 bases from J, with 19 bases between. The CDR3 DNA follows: TGCAGCGTTGAGTCCATGCTAGCAGGCGTTTACAATGAGCAGTTCCTC. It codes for CSVESMLAGVYNEQFL.